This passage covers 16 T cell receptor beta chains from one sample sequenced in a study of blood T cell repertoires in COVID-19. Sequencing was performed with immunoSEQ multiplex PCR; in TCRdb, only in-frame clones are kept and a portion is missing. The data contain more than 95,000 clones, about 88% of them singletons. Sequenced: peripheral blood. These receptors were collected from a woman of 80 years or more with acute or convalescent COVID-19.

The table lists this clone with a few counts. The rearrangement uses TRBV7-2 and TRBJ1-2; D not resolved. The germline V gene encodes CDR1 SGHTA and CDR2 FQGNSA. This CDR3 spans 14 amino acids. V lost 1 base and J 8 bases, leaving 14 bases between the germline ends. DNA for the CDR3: TGTGCCAGCAGCTTAGTAGGTGCGGGGAGAGGCTACACCTTC. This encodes CASSLVGAGRGYTF.

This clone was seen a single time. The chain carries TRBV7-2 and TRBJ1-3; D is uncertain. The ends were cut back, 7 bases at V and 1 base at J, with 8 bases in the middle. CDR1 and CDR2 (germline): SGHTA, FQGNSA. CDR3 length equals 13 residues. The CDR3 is CASTPSSGNTIYF. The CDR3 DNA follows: TGTGCCAGCACCCCGAGTTCTGGAAACACCATATATTTT.

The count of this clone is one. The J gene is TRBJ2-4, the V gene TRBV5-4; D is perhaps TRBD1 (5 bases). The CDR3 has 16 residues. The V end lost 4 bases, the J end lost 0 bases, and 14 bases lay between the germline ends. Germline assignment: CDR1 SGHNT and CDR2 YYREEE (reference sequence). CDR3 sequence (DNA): TGTGCCAGCAGCGCCGACAGATCGGTAGCCAAAAACATTCAGTACTTC. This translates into CASSADRSVAKNIQYF.

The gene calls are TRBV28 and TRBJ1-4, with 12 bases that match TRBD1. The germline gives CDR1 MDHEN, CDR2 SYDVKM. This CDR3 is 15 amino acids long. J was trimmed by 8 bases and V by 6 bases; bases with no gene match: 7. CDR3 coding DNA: TGTGCCAGCAGCCCGACGGGGACAGGGGGCGAAAAACTGTTTTTT. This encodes CASSPTGTGGEKLFF.

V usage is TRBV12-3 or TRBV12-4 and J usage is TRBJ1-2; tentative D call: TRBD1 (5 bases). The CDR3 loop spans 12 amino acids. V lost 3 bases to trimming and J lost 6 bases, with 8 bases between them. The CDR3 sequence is CASSFAGNGYTF. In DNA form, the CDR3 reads TGTGCCAGCAGTTTTGCAGGGAATGGCTACACCTTC.

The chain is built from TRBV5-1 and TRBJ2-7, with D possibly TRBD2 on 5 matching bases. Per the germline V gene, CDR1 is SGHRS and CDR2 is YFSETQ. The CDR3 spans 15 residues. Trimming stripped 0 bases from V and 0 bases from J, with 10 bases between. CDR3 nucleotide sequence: TGCGCCAGCAGCTTGGATGGGAGAAGCTCCTACGAGCAGTACTTC. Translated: CASSLDGRSSYEQYF. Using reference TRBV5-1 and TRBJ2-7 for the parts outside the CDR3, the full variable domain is KAGVTQTPRYLIKTRGQQVTLSCSPISGHRSVSWYQQTPGQGLQFLFEYFSETQRNKGNFPGRFSGRQFSNSRSEMNVSTLELGDSALYLCASSLDGRSSYEQYFGPGTRLTVT.

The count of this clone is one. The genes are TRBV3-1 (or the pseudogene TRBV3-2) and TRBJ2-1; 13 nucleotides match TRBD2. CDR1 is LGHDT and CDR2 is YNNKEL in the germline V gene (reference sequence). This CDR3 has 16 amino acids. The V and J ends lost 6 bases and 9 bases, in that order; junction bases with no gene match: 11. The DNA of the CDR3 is TGTGCCAGCAGAACCTCTGCGGGACTAGCGGGAACTGAGCAGTTCTTC. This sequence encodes CASRTSAGLAGTEQFF.

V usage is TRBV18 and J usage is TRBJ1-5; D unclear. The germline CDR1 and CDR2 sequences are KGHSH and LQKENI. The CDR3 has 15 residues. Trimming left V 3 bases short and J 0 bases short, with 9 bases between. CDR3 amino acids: CASSPEFDSNQPQHF. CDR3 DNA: TGTGCCAGCTCACCCGAGTTCGATAGCAATCAGCCCCAGCATTTT.

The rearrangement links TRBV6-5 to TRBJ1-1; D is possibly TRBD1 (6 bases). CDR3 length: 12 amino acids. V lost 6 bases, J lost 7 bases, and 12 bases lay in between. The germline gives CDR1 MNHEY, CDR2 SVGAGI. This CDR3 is CASRPTGDEAFF. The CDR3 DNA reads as TGTGCCAGCAGACCGACAGGCGATGAAGCTTTCTTT.

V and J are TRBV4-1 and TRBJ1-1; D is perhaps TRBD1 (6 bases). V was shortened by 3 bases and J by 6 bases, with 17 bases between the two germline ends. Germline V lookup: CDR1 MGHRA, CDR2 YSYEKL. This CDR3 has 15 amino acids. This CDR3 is CASSHRTGQGAEAFF. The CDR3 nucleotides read TGCGCCAGCAGCCACAGAACAGGGCAAGGCGCTGAAGCTTTCTTT.

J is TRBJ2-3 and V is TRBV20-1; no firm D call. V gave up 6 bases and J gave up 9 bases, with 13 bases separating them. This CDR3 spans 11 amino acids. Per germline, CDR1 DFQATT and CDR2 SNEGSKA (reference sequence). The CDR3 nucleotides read TGCAGTGCCGACTTACTAAGAACGCAGTATTTT. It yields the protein CSADLLRTQYF.

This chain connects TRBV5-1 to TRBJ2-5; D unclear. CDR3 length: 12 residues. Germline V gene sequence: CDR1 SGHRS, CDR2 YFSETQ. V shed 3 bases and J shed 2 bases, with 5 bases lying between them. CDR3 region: CASSSGQETQYF. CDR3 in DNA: TGCGCCAGCAGCTCCGGGCAAGAGACCCAGTACTTC.

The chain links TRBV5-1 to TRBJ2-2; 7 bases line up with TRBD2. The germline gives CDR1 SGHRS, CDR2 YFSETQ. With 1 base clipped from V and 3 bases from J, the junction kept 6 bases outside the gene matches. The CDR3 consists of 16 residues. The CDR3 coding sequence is TGCGCCAGCAGCTTGCTTCCGGGAGGCGACACCGGGGAGCTGTTTTTT. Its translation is CASSLLPGGDTGELFF. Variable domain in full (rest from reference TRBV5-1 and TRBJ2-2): KAGVTQTPRYLIKTRGQQVTLSCSPISGHRSVSWYQQTPGQGLQFLFEYFSETQRNKGNFPGRFSGRQFSNSRSEMNVSTLELGDSALYLCASSLLPGGDTGELFFGEGSRLTVL.

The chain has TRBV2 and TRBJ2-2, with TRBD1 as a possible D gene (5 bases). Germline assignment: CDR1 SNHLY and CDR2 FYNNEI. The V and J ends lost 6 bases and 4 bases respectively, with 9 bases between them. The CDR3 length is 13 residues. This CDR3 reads CASSQTATGELFF. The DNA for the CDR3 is TGTGCCAGCAGCCAGACAGCCACCGGGGAGCTGTTTTTT.

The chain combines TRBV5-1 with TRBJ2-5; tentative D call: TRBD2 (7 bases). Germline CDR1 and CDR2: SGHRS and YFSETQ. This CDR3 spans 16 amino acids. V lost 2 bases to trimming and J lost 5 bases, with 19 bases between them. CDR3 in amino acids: CASSFPPGGGEETQYF. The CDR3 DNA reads TGCGCCAGCAGCTTTCCCCCCGGCGGGGGCGAGGAGACCCAGTACTTC.

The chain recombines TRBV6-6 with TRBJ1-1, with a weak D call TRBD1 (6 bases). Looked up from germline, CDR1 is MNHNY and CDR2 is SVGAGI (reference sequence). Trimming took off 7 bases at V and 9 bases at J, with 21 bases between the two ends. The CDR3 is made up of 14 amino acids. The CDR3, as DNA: TGTGCCAGCACCACGGGGAACAGGGCCTACCAAGCTTTCTTT. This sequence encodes CASTTGNRAYQAFF.